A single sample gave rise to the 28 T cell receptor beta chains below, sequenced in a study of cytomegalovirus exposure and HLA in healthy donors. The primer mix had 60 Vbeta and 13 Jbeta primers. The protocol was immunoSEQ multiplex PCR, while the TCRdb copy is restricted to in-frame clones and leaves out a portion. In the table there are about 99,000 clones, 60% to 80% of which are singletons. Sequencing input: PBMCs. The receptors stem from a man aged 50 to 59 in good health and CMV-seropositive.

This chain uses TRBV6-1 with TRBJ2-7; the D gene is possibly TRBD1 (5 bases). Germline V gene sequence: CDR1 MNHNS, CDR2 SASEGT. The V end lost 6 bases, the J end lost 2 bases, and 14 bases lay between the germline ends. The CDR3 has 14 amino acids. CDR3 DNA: TGTGCCAGCAGGTGGGGCGCGATGGCCTACGAGCAGTACTTC. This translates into CASRWGAMAYEQYF.

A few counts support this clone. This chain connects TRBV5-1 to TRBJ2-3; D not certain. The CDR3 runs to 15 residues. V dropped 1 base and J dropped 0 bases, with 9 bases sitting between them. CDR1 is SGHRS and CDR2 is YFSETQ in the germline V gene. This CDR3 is CASSLSPRSTDTQYF. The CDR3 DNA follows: TGCGCCAGCAGCTTGTCCCCGCGTAGCACAGATACGCAGTATTTT. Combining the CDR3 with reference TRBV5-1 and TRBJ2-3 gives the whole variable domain KAGVTQTPRYLIKTRGQQVTLSCSPISGHRSVSWYQQTPGQGLQFLFEYFSETQRNKGNFPGRFSGRQFSNSRSEMNVSTLELGDSALYLCASSLSPRSTDTQYFGPGTRLTVL.

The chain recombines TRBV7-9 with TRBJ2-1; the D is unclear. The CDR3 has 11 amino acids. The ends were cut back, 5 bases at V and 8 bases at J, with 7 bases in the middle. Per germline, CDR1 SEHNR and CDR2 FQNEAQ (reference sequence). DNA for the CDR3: TGTGCCAGCAGCCGGGTAGATGAGCAGTTCTTC. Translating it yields CASSRVDEQFF.

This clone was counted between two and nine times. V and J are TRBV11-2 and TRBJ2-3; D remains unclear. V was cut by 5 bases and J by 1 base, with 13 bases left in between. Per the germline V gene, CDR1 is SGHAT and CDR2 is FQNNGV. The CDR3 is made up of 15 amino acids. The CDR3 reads CASSPQAGGTDTQYF. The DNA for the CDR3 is TGTGCCAGCAGCCCCCAGGCAGGCGGCACAGATACGCAGTATTTT.

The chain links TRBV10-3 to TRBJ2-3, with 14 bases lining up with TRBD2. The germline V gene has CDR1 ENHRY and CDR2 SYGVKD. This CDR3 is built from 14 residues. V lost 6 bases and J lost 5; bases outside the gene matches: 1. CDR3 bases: TGTGCCATCAGGGGACTAGCGGGAGTAGATACGCAGTATTTT. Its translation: CAIRGLAGVDTQYF.

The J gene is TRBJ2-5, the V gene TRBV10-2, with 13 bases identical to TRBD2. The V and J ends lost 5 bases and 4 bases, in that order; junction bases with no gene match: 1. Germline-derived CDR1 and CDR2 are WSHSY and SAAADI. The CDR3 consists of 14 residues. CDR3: CASSRTSGRETQYF. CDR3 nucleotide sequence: TGCGCCAGCAGTCGGACTAGCGGGAGAGAGACCCAGTACTTC.

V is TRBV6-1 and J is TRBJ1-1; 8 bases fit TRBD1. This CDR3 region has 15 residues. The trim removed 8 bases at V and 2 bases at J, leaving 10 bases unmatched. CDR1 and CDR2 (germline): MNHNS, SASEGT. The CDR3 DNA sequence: TGTGCCAGCGGTAGGGCAGGGGGCAGAAACACTGAAGCTTTCTTT. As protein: CASGRAGGRNTEAFF.

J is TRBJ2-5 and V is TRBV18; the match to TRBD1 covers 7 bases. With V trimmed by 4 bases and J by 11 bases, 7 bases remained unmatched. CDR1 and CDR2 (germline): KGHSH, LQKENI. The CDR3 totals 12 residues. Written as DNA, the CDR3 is TGTGCCAGCTCACTCGGACAGGAAGAGCAGTACTTC. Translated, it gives CASSLGQEEQYF. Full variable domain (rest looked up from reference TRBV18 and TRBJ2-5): NAGVMQNPRHLVRRRGQEARLRCSPMKGHSHVYWYRQLPEEGLKFMVYLQKENIIDESGMPKERFSAEFPKEGPSILRIQQVVRGDSAAYFCASSLGQEEQYFGPGTRLLVL.

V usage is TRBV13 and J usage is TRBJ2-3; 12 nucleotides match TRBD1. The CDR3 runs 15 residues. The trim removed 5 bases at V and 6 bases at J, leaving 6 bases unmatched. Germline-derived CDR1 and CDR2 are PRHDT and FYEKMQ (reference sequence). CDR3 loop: CASSARGQGADTQYF. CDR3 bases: TGTGCCAGCAGCGCTAGGGGACAGGGGGCTGATACGCAGTATTTT.

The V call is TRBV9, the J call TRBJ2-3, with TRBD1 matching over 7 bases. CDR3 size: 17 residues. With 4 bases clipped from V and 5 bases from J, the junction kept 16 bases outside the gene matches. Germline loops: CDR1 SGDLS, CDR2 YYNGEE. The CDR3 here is CASSLIPTHTGVDTQYF. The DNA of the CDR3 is TGTGCCAGCAGCCTAATACCCACCCATACAGGGGTAGATACGCAGTATTTT.

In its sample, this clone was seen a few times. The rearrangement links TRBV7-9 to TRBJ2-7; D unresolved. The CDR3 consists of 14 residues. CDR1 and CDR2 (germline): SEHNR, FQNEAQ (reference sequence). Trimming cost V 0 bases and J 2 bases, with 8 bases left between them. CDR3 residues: CASSLAGPTYEQYF. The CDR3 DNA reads TGTGCCAGCAGCTTAGCGGGCCCCACCTACGAGCAGTACTTC.

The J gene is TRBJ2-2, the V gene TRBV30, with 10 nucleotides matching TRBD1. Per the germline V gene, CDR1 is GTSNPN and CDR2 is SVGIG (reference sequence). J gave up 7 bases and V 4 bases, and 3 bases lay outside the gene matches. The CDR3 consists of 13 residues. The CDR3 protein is CAWKGQGNGELFF. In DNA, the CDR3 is TGTGCCTGGAAGGGACAGGGGAACGGGGAGCTGTTTTTT.

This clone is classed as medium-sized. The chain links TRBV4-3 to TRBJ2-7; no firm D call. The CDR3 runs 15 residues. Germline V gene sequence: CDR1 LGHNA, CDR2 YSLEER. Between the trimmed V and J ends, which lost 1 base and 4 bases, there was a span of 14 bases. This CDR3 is CASSQGPQVLYEQYF. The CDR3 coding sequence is TGCGCCAGCAGCCAAGGACCGCAGGTCCTTTACGAGCAGTACTTC.

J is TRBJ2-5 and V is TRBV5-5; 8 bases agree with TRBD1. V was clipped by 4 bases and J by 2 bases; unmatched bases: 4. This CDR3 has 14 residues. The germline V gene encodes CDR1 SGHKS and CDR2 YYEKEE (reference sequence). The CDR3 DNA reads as TGTGCCAGCAGCCACAGGGGGTTTCAAGAGACCCAGTACTTC. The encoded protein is CASSHRGFQETQYF.

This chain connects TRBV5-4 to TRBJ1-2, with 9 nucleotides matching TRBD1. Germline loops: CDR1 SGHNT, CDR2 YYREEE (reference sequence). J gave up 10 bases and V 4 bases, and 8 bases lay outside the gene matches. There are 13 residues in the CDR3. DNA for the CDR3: TGTGCCAGCAGCAACGGACAGGGGCGGCCCTACACCTTC. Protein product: CASSNGQGRPYTF.

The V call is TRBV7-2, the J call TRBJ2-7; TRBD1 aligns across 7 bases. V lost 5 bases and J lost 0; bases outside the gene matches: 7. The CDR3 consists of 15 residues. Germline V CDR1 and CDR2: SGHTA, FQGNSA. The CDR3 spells CASSRSGTDSYEQYF. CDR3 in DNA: TGTGCCAGCAGCCGATCCGGGACAGACTCCTACGAGCAGTACTTC.

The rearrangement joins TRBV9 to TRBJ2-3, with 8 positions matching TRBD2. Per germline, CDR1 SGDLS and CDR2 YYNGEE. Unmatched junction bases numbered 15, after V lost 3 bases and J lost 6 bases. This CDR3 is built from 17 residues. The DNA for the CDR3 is TGTGCCAGCAGCGCCGACTCGTCGGGAGGGGGGTCTGATACGCAGTATTTT. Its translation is CASSADSSGGGSDTQYF.

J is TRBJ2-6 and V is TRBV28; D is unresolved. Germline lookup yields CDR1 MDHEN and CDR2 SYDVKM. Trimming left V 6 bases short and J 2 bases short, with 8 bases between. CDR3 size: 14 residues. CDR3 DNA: TGTGCCAGCAGAGCCTCGGCTGGGGCCAACGTCCTGACTTTC. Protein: CASRASAGANVLTF.

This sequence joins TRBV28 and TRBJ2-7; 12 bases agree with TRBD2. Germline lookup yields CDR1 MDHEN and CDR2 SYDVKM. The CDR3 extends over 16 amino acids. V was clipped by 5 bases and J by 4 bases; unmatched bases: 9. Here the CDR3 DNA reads TGTGCCAGCAGTCTCCTCATGACTAGCGGGAGTTACGAGCAGTACTTC. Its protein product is CASSLLMTSGSYEQYF.

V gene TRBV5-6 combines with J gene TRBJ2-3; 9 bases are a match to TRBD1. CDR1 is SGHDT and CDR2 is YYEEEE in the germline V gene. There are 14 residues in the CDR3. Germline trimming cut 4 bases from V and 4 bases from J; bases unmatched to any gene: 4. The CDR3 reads CASSEGQGADTQYF. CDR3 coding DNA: TGTGCCAGCAGCGAGGGACAGGGTGCAGATACGCAGTATTTT.

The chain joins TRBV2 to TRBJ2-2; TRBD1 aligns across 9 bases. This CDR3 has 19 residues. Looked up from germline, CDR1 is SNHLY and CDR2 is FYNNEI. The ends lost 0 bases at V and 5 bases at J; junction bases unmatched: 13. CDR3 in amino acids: CASSEAGDRVLEKTGELFF. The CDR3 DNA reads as TGTGCCAGCAGTGAAGCGGGGGACAGGGTTCTAGAGAAGACCGGGGAGCTGTTTTTT.

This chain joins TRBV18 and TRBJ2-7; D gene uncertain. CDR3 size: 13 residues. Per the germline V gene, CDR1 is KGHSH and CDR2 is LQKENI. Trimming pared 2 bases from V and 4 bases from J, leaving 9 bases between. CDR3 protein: CASSPNTDYEQYF. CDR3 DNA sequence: TGTGCCAGCTCACCAAACACCGATTACGAGCAGTACTTC.

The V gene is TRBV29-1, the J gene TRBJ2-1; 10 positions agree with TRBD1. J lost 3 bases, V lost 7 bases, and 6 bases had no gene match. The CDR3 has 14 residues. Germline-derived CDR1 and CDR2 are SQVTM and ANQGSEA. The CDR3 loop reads CSGATGGVYNEQFF. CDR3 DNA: TGCAGCGGAGCGACAGGGGGCGTCTACAATGAGCAGTTCTTC.

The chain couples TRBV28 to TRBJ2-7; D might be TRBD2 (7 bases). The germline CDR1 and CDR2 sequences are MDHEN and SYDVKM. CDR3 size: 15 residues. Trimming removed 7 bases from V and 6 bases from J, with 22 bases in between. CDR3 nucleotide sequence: TGTGCCAGCACCGCCCTCGGGGGGCCGTTGGGCGAGCAGTACTTC. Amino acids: CASTALGGPLGEQYF. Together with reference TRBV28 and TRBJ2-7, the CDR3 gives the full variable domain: DVKVTQSSRYLVKRTGEKVFLECVQDMDHENMFWYRQDPGLGLRLIYFSYDVKMKEKGDIPEGYSVSREKKERFSLILESASTNQTSMYLCASTALGGPLGEQYFGPGTRLTVT.

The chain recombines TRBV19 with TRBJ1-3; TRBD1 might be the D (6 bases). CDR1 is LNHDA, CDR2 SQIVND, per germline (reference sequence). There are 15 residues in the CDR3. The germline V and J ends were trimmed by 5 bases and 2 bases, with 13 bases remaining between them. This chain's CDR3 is CASSLRRDTGNTIYF. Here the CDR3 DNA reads TGTGCCAGTAGTCTTCGAAGGGACACTGGAAACACCATATATTTT.

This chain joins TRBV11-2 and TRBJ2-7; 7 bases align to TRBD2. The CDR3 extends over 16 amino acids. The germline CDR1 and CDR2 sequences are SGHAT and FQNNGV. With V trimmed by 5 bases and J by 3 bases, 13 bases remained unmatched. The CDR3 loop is CASSRGTNTLNYEQYF. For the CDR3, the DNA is TGTGCCAGCAGCCGTGGGACTAACACATTGAACTACGAGCAGTACTTC. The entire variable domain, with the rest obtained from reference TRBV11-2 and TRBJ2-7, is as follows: EAGVAQSPRYKIIEKRQSVAFWCNPISGHATLYWYQQILGQGPKLLIQFQNNGVVDDSQLPKDRFSAERLKGVDSTLKIQPAKLEDSAVYLCASSRGTNTLNYEQYFGPGTRLTVT.

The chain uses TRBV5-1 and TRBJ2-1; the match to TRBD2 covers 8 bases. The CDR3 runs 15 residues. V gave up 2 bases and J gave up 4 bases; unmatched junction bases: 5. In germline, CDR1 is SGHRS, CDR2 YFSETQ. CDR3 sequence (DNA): TGCGCCAGCAGCTTAGGACTAGCTTCATACAATGAGCAGTTCTTC. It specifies CASSLGLASYNEQFF.

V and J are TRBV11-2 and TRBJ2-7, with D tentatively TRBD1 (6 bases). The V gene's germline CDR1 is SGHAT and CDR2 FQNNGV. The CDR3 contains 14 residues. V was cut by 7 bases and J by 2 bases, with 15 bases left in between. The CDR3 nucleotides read TGTGCCAGCACCCACCAGGGACAAACCTACGAGCAGTACTTC. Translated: CASTHQGQTYEQYF.